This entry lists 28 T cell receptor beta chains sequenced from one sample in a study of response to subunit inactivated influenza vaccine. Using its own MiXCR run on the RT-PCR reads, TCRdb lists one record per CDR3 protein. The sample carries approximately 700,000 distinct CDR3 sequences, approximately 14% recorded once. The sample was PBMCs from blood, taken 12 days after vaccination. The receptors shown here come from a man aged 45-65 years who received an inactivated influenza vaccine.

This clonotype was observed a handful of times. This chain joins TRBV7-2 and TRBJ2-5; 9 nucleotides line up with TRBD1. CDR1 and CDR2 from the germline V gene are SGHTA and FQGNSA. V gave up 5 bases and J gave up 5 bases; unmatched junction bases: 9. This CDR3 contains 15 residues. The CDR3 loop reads CASSLSWTGVETQYF. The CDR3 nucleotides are TGTGCCAGCAGCCTAAGTTGGACAGGGGTGGAGACCCAGTACTTC.

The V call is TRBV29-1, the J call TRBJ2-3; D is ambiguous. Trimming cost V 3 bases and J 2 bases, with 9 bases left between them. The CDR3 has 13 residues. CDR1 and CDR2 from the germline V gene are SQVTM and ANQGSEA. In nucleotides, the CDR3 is TGCAGCGTTGACGGCCCTCTCACAGATACGCAGTATTTT. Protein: CSVDGPLTDTQYF.

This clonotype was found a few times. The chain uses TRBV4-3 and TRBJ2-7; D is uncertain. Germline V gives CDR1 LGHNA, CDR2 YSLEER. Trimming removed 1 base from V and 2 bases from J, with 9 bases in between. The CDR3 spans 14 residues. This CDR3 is CASSQVRGTYEQYF. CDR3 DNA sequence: TGCGCCAGCAGCCAAGTACGCGGAACCTACGAGCAGTACTTC.

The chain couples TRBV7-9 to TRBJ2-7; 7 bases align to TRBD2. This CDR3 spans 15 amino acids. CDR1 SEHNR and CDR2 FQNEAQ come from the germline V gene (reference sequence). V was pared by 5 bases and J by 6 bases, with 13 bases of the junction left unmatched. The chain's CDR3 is CASSAVGGTYGEQYF. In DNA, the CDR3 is TGTGCCAGCAGCGCAGTCGGGGGGACCTATGGCGAGCAGTACTTC.

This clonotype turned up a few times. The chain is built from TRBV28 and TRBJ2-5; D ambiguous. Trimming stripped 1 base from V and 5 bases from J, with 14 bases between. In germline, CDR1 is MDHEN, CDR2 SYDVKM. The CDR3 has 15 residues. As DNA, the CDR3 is TGTGCCAGCAGTTTATATCAAGGAGCCCGGGAGACCCAGTACTTC. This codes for CASSLYQGARETQYF.

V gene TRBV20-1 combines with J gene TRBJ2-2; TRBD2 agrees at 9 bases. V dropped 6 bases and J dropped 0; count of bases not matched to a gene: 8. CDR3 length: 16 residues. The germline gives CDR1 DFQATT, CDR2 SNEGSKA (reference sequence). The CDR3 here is CSAPLAGATNTGELFF. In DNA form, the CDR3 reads TGCAGTGCCCCACTAGCGGGCGCCACGAACACCGGGGAGCTGTTTTTT.

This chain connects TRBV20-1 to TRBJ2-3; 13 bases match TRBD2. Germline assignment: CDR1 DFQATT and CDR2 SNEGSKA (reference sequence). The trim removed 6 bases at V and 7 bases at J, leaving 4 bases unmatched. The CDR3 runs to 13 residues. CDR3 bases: TGCAGTGCCGGGACTAGCGGGATATATACGCAGTATTTT. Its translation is CSAGTSGIYTQYF.

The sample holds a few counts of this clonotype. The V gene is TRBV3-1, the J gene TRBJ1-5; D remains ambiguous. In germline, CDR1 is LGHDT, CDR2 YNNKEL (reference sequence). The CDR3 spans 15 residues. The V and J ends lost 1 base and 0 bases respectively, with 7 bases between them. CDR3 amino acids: CASSQGYSSNQPQHF. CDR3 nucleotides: TGTGCCAGCAGCCAAGGTTACAGTAGCAATCAGCCCCAGCATTTT.

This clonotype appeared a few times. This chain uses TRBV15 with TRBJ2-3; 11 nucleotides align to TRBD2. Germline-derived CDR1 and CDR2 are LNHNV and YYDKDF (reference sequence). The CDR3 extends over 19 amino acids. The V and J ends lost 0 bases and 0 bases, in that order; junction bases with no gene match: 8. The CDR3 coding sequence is TGTGCCACCAGCAGAGAGGGGACTAGCGGCCTAATTAGCACAGATACGCAGTATTTT. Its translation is CATSREGTSGLISTDTQYF.

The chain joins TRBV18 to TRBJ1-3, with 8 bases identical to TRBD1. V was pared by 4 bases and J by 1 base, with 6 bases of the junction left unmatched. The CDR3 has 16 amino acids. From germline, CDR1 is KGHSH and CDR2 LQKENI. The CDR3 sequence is CASSRDRTESGNTIYF. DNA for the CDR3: TGTGCCAGCTCACGGGACAGGACTGAATCTGGAAACACCATATATTTT.

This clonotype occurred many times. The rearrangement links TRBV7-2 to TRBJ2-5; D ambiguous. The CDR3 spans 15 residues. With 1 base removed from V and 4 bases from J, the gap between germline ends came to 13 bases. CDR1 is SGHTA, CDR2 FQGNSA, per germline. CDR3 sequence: CASSLDGRAPETQYF. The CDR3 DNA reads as TGTGCCAGCAGCTTAGATGGAAGGGCTCCAGAGACCCAGTACTTC.

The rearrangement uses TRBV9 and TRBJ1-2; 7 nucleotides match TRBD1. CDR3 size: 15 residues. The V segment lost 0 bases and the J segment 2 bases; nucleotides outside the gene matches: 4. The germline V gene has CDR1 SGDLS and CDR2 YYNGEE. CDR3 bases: TGTGCCAGCAGCGTAGGGCAGGGGGAGAACTATGGCTACACCTTC. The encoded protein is CASSVGQGENYGYTF. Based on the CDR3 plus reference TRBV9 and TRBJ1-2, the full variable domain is DSGVTQTPKHLITATGQRVTLRCSPRSGDLSVYWYQQSLDQGLQFLIQYYNGEERAKGNILERFSAQQFPDLHSELNLSSLELGDSALYFCASSVGQGENYGYTFGSGTRLTVV.

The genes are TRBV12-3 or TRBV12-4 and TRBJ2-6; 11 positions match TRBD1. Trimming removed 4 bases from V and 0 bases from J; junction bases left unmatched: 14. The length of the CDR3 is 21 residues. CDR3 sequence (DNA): TGTGCCAGCAGTTCCACCCGGACAGGGGGCCCTCTATTCTCTGGGGCCAACGTCCTGACTTTC. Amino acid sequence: CASSSTRTGGPLFSGANVLTF.

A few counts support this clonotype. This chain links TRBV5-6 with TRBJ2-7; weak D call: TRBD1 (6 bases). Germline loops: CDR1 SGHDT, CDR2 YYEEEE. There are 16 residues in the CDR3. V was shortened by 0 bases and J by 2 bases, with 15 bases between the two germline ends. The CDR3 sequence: CASSLVGGGPTYEQYF. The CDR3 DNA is TGTGCCAGCAGCTTGGTAGGGGGTGGACCCACCTACGAGCAGTACTTC. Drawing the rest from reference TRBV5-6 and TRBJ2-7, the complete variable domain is DAGVTQSPTHLIKTRGQQVTLRCSPKSGHDTVSWYQQALGQGPQFIFQYYEEEERQRGNFPDRFSGHQFPNYSSELNVNALLLGDSALYLCASSLVGGGPTYEQYFGPGTRLTVT.

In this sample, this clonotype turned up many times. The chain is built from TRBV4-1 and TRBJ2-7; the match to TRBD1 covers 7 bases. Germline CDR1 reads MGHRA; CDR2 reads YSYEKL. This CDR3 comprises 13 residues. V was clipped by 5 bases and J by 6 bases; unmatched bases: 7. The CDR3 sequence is CASSFHRGTEQYF. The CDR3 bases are TGCGCCAGCAGCTTCCACAGGGGTACCGAGCAGTACTTC.

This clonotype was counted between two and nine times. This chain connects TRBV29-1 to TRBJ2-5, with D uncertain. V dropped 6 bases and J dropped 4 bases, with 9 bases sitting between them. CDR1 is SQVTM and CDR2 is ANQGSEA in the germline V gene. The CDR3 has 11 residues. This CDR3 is CSVVEGETQYF. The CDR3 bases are TGCAGCGTGGTTGAAGGAGAGACCCAGTACTTC.

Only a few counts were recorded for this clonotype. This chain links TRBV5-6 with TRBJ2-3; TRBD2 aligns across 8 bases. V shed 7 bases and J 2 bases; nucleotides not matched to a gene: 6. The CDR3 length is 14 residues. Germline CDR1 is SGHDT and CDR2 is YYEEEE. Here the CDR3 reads CASSTSGATDTQYF. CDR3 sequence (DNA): TGTGCCAGCTCTACTAGCGGAGCCACAGATACGCAGTATTTT.

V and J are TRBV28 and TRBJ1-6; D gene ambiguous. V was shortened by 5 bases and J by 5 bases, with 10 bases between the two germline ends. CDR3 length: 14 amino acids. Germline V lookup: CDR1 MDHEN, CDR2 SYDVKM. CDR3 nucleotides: TGTGCCAGCAGTCTCCCCAGAAATAATTCACCCCTCCACTTT. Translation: CASSLPRNNSPLHF.

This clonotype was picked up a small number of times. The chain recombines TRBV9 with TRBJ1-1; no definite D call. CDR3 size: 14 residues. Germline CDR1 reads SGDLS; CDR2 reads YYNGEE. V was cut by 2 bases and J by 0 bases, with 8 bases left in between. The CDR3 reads CASSVSVMNTEAFF. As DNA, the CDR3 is TGTGCCAGCAGCGTGTCCGTAATGAACACTGAAGCTTTCTTT.

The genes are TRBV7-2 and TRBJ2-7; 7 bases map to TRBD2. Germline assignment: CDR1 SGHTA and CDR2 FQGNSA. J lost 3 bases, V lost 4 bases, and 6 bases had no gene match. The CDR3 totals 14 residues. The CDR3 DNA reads TGTGCCAGCAGCTCGAGCGGGGCTCTCTACGAGCAGTACTTC. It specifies CASSSSGALYEQYF. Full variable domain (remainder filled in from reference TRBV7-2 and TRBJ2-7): GAGVSQSPSNKVTEKGKDVELRCDPISGHTALYWYRQSLGQGLEFLIYFQGNSAPDKSGLPSDRFSAERTGGSVSTLTIQRTQQEDSAVYLCASSSSGALYEQYFGPGTRLTVT.

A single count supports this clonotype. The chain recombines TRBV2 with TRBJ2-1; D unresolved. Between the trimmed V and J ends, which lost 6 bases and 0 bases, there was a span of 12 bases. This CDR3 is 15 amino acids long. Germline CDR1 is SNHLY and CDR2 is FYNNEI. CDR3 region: CASSADGFSYNEQFF. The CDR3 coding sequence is TGTGCCAGCAGCGCGGACGGGTTCTCCTACAATGAGCAGTTCTTC. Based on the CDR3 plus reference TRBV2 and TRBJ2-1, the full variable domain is EPEVTQTPSHQVTQMGQEVILRCVPISNHLYFYWYRQILGQKVEFLVSFYNNEISEKSEIFDDQFSVERPDGSNFTLKIRSTKLEDSAMYFCASSADGFSYNEQFFGPGTRLTVL.

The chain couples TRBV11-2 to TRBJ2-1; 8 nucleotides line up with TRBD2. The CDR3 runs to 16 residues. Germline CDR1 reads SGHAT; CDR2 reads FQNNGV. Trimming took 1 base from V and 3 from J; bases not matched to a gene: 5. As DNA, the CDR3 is TGTGCCAGCAGCTTAGCAGGCGGGAGGTTCTACAATGAGCAGTTCTTC. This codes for CASSLAGGRFYNEQFF.

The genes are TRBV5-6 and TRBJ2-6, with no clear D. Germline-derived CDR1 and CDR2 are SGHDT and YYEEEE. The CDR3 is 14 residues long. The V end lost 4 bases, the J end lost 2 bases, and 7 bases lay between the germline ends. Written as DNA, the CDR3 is TGTGCCAGCAGCGCCAAGGCTGGGGCCAACGTCCTGACTTTC. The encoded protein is CASSAKAGANVLTF. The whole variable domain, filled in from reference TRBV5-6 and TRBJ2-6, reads DAGVTQSPTHLIKTRGQQVTLRCSPKSGHDTVSWYQQALGQGPQFIFQYYEEEERQRGNFPDRFSGHQFPNYSSELNVNALLLGDSALYLCASSAKAGANVLTFGAGSRLTVL.

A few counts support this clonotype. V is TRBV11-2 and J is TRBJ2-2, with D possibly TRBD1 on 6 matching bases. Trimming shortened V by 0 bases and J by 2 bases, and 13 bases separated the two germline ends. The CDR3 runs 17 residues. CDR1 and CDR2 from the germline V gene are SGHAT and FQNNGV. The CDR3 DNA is TGTGCCAGCAGCTTAGATCTGGACAGAGATAACACCGGGGAGCTGTTTTTT. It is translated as CASSLDLDRDNTGELFF.

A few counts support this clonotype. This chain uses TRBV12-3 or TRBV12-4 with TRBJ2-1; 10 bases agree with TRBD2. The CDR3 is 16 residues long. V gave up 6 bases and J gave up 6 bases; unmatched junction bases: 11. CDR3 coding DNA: TGTGCCAGCAGACCGAGCGGGAGGGCCGTCGGCAATGAGCAGTTCTTC. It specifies CASRPSGRAVGNEQFF.

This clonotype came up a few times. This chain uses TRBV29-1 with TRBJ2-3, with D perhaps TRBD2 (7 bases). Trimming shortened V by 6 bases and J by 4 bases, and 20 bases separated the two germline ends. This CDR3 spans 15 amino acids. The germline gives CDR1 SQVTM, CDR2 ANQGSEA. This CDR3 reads CSVDLGGARSDTQYF. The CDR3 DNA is TGCAGCGTGGACCTGGGGGGGGCCCGCTCAGATACGCAGTATTTT.

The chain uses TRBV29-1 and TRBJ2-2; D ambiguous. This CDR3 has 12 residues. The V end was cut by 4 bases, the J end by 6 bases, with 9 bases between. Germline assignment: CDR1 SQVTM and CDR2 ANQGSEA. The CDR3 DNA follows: TGCAGCGTTGCAGGTTTTGCCGGGGAGCTGTTTTTT. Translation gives CSVAGFAGELFF.

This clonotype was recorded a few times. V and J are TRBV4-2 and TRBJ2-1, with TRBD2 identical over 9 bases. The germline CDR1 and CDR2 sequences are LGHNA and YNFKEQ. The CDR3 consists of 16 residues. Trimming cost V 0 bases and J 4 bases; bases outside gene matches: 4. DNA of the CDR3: TGTGCCAGCAGCCAAGAAGGGGCGGGAGGGTACAATGAGCAGTTCTTC. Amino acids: CASSQEGAGGYNEQFF.